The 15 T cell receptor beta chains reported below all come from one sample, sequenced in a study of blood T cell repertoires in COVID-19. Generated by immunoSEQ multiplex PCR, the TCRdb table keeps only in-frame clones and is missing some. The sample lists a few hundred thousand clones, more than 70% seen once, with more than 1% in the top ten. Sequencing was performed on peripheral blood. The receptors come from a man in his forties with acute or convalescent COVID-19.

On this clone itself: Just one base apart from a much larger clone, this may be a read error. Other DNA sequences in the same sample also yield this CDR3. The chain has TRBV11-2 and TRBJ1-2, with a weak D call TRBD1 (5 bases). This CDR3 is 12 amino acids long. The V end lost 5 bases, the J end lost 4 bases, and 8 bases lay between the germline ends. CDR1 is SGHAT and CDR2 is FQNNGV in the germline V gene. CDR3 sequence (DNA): TGTGCCAGCAGCCACCAGGGCTATGGCTACACCTTC. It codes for CASSHQGYGYTF. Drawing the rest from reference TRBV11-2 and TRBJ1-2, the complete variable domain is EAGVAQSPRYKIIEKRQSVAFWCNPISGHATLYWYQQILGQGPKLLIQFQNNGVVDDSQLPKDRFSAERLKGVDSTLKIQPAKLEDSAVYLCASSHQGYGYTFGSGTRLTVV.

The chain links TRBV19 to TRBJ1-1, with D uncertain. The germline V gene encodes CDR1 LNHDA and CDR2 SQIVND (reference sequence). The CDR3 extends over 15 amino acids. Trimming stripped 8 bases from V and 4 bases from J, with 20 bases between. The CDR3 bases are TGTGCCAGTGCGGGTTACGTCTCTGAGGGCACTGAAGCTTTCTTT. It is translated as CASAGYVSEGTEAFF.

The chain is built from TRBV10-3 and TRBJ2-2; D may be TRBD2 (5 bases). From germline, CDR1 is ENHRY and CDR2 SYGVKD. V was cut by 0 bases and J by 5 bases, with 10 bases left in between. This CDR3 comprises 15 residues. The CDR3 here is CAISESSSETGELFF. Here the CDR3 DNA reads TGTGCCATCAGTGAGTCGAGTAGCGAGACCGGGGAGCTGTTTTTT.

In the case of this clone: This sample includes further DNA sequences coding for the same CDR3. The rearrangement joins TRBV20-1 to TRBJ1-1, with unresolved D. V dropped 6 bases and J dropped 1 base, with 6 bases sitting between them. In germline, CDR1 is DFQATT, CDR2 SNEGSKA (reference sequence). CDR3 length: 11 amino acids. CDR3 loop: CSARQNTEAFF. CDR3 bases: TGCAGTGCCAGACAGAACACTGAAGCTTTCTTT.

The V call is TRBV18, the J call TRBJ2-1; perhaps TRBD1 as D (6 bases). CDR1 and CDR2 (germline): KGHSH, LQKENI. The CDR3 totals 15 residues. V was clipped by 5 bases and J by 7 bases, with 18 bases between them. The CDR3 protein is CASSKGSETGNEQFF. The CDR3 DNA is TGTGCCAGCTCAAAAGGGTCGGAAACAGGGAATGAGCAGTTCTTC.

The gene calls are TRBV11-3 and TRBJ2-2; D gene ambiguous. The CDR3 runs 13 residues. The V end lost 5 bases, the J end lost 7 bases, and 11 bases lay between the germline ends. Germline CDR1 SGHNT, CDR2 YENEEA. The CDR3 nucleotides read TGTGCCAGCAGCCCAGGTATCCGCGGGGAGCTGTTTTTT. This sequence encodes CASSPGIRGELFF. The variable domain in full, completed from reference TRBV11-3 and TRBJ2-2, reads EAGVVQSPRYKIIEKKQPVAFWCNPISGHNTLYWYLQNLGQGPELLIRYENEEAVDDSQLPKDRFSAERLKGVDSTLKIQPAELGDSAVYLCASSPGIRGELFFGEGSRLTVL.

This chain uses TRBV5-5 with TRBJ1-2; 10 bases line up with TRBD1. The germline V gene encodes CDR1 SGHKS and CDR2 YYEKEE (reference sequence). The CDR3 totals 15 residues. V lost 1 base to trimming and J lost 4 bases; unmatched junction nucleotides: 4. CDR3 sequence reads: CASSLTRTGGYGYTF. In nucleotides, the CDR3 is TGTGCCAGCAGCTTGACGCGGACAGGGGGCTATGGCTACACCTTC.

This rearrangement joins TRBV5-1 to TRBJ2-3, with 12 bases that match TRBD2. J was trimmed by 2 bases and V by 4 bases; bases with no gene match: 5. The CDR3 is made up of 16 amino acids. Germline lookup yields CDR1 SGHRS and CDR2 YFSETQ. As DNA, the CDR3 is TGCGCCAGCAGCAAAGGACTAGCGGGGTCCACAGATACGCAGTATTTT. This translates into CASSKGLAGSTDTQYF.

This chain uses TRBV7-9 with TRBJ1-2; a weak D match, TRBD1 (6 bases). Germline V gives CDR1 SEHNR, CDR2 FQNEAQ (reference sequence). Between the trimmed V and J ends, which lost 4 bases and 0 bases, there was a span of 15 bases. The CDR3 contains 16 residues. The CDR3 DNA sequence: TGTGCCAGCAGCTCGGACAGAAAGGGGCCTAACTATGGCTACACCTTC. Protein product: CASSSDRKGPNYGYTF.

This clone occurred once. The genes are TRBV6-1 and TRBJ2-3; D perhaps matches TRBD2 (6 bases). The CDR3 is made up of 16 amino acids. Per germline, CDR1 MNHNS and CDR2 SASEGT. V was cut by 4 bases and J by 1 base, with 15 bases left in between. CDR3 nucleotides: TGTGCCAGCAGTGCCAAACGACTAGTCCGCACAGATACGCAGTATTTT. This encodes CASSAKRLVRTDTQYF.

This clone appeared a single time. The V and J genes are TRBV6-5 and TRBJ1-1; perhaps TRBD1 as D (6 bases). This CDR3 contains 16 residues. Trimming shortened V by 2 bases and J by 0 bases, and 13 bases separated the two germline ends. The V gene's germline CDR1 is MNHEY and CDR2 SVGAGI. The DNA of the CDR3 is TGTGCCAGCAGTTACCCAAACAGGGCCATGAACACTGAAGCTTTCTTT. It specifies CASSYPNRAMNTEAFF.

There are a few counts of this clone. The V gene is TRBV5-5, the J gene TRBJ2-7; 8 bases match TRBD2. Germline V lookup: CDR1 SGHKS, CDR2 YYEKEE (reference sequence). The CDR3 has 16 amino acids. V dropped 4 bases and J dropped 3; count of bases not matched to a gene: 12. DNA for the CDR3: TGTGCCAGCAGCCTCCGGGGGGGCGGGATTTTCTACGAGCAGTACTTC. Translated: CASSLRGGGIFYEQYF. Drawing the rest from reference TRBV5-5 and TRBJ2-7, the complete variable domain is DAGVTQSPTHLIKTRGQQVTLRCSPISGHKSVSWYQQVLGQGPQFIFQYYEKEERGRGNFPDRFSARQFPNYSSELNVNALLLGDSALYLCASSLRGGGIFYEQYFGPGTRLTVT.

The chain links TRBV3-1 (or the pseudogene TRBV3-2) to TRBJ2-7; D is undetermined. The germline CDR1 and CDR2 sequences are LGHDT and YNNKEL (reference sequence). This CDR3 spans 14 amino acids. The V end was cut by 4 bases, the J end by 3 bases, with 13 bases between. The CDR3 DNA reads TGTGCCAGCAGCCCGGTGGCCAGGTACTACGAGCAGTACTTC. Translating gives CASSPVARYYEQYF.

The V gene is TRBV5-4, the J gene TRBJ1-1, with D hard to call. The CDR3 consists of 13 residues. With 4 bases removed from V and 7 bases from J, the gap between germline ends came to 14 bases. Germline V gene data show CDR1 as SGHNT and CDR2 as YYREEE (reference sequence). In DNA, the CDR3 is TGTGCCAGCAGCGTCGACATTGTGGATGAAGCTTTCTTT. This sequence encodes CASSVDIVDEAFF.

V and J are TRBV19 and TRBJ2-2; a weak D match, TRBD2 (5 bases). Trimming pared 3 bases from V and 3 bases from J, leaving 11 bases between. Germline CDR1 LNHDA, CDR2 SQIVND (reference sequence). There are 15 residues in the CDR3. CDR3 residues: CASSINGLDTGELFF. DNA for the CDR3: TGTGCCAGTAGTATTAACGGACTCGACACCGGGGAGCTGTTTTTT.